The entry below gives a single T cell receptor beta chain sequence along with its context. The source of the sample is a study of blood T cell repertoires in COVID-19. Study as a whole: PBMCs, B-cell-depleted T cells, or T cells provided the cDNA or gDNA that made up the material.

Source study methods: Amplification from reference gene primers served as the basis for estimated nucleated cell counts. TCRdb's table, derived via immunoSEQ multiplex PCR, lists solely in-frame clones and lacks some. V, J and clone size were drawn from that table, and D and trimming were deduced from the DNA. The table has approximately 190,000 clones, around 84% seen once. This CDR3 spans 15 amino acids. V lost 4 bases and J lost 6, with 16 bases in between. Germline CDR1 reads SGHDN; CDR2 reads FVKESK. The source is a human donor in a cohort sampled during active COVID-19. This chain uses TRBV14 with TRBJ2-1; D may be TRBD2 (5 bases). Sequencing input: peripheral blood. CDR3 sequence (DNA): TGTGCCAGCAGCCTCCTCGGACTCCCTATCAATGAGCAGTTCTTC. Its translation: CASSLLGLPINEQFF. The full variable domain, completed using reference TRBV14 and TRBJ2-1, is EAGVTQFPSHSVIEKGQTVTLRCDPISGHDNLYWYRRVMGKEIKFLLHFVKESKQDESGMPNNRFLAERTGGTYSTLKVQPAELEDSGVYFCASSLLGLPINEQFFGPGTRLTVL.